This T cell receptor beta chain was captured in a study of low-dose radiotherapy and immunotherapy resistance in tumors. Study information: Ipilimumab 1 mg/kg every six weeks, together with nivolumab 240 mg every two weeks, was given intravenously to patients.

Alpha and beta chains were covered, as first-strand cDNA relied on TRAV- and TRBV-specific primers. Over about 19 PCR cycles, TCRs were amplified from a constant-region primer and V-primer adapter. TCRdb used MiXCR to reprocess the reads, holding one entry per CDR3 protein. The sample has under 110,000 distinct CDR3 sequences, roughly 20% seen once. Time point noted: after trial treatment. As to treatment: LDRT plus nivolumab, ipilimumab, low-dose cyclophosphamide and aspirin (RACIN trial). The CDR3 loop spans 13 amino acids. The germline V gene encodes CDR1 SEHNR and CDR2 FQNEAQ (reference sequence). Trimming cost V 5 bases and J 1 base, with 9 bases left between them. This clonotype was detected many times.

Sequencing used PBMCs, obtained after low-dose radiotherapy plus immunotherapy. This TCR was sampled from a male donor with prostate cancer. The genes are TRBV7-9 and TRBJ2-7; unclear D gene. CDR3 bases: TGTGCCAGCAGCCCGGACGGTTCCTACGAGCAGTACTTC. Translated, it gives CASSPDGSYEQYF.